Each of the 30 T cell receptor beta chains below was sequenced from the same sample in a study of lymphopenia after photon versus proton radiotherapy (dated by TCRdb to between 2019 and 2020). The library was produced with the immunoSEQ multiplex PCR assay. The source is immuneACCESS, and TCRdb retained only in-frame sequences with V and J called. Part of the clones is not carried over; for the studies checked, unresolved V genes explain less than half of this, and the remainder is unexplained. The sample data list fewer than 70,000 clones, and over 80% of these were observed just once. 10% to 12% of the sample is held by the ten biggest clonotypes. This material consisted of peripheral blood, taken from a patient treated with proton-based radiotherapy. These receptors all come from a man at least 80 years old with esophageal cancer.

V and J are TRBV27 and TRBJ1-2; 9 bases agree with TRBD1. The CDR3 runs 14 residues. The ends lost 5 bases at V and 10 bases at J; junction bases unmatched: 11. Germline values: CDR1 MNHEY, CDR2 SMNVEV (reference sequence). CDR3 DNA sequence: TGTGCCAGCAGTACCTACCCCCGGGACAGGGTCTACACCTTC. Residues: CASSTYPRDRVYTF.

The sample holds a few counts of this clone. V is TRBV20-1 and J is TRBJ1-1; 7 bases match TRBD1. The CDR3 covers 11 residues. Trimming removed 4 bases from V and 10 bases from J; junction bases left unmatched: 6. Germline CDR1 is DFQATT and CDR2 is SNEGSKA (reference sequence). CDR3 in amino acids: CSAKGALLAFF. In DNA, the CDR3 is TGCAGTGCTAAGGGGGCTCTGTTAGCTTTCTTT.

This clone was seen a single time. This chain uses TRBV30 with TRBJ2-2; weak D call: TRBD2 (5 bases). CDR1 and CDR2 from the germline V gene are GTSNPN and SVGIG (reference sequence). The CDR3 is 13 amino acids. Trimming stripped 7 bases from V and 7 bases from J, with 16 bases between. CDR3: CASKLGPGGELFF. The CDR3 DNA follows: TGTGCCTCGAAACTAGGGCCCGGCGGGGAGCTGTTTTTT.

The rearrangement uses TRBV19 and TRBJ2-7; 7 nucleotides match TRBD2. J lost 2 bases, V lost 5 bases, and 9 bases had no gene match. The germline V gene has CDR1 LNHDA and CDR2 SQIVND (reference sequence). CDR3 length: 15 amino acids. CDR3 bases: TGTGCCAGTAGTCCCGCGTGGCGGGGGACCTACGAGCAGTACTTC. Translation gives CASSPAWRGTYEQYF.

The V gene is TRBV9, the J gene TRBJ2-5, with D unresolved. Trimming took 4 bases from V and 4 from J, leaving 14 bases between them. Germline V lookup: CDR1 SGDLS, CDR2 YYNGEE. The length of the CDR3 is 14 residues. The CDR3 sequence: CASSPLPVGETQYF. CDR3 nucleotides: TGTGCCAGCAGCCCACTGCCGGTCGGAGAGACCCAGTACTTC.

The chain has TRBV10-3 and TRBJ2-7; TRBD2 is a possible D gene (6 bases). The CDR3 runs 14 residues. V gave up 5 bases and J gave up 6 bases, with 17 bases separating them. The V gene's germline CDR1 is ENHRY and CDR2 SYGVKD. CDR3 region: CAISPPGVRTEQYF. DNA for the CDR3: TGTGCCATCAGTCCCCCGGGAGTCCGTACCGAGCAGTACTTC.

The CDR3 sequence: CASSFQGYEQFF. The CDR3 DNA reads TGTGCCAGCAGTTTCCAGGGATATGAGCAGTTCTTC. The rearrangement links TRBV7-9 to TRBJ2-1; possibly TRBD1 for D (5 bases). The CDR3 loop spans 12 amino acids. Germline CDR1 and CDR2: SEHNR and FQNEAQ (reference sequence). V shed 6 bases and J shed 8 bases, with 11 bases lying between them.

In this sample, this clone turned up a few times. The chain has TRBV6-5 and TRBJ2-1; 8 nucleotides match TRBD2. V was pared by 5 bases and J by 8 bases, with 5 bases of the junction left unmatched. Germline CDR1 reads MNHEY; CDR2 reads SVGAGI. The CDR3 loop spans 13 amino acids. Written as DNA, the CDR3 is TGTGCCAGCAGTCGGGGGGGCCGGGATGAGCAGTTCTTC. Translated, it gives CASSRGGRDEQFF.

This clone was detected only once. The chain combines TRBV4-3 with TRBJ2-7, with D unclear. Trimming removed 0 bases from V and 2 bases from J, with 14 bases in between. Germline loops: CDR1 LGHNA, CDR2 YSLEER. The CDR3 covers 16 residues. CDR3 nucleotides: TGCGCCAGCAGCCAAGATTATGGTGCAGGAGCCTACGAGCAGTACTTC. Its protein is CASSQDYGAGAYEQYF.

The chain couples TRBV20-1 to TRBJ2-7; no firm D call. The ends were cut back, 3 bases at V and 7 bases at J, with 10 bases in the middle. This CDR3 comprises 11 residues. The germline V gene encodes CDR1 DFQATT and CDR2 SNEGSKA (reference sequence). This CDR3 is CSARLGLEQYF. In nucleotides, the CDR3 is TGCAGTGCTAGGCTAGGCCTGGAGCAGTACTTC.

The chain links TRBV19 to TRBJ2-3; 10 bases are shared with TRBD2. Germline V gives CDR1 LNHDA, CDR2 SQIVND (reference sequence). The CDR3 is 14 amino acids. Germline trimming cut 10 bases from V and 2 bases from J; bases unmatched to any gene: 6. The CDR3 sequence: CATKREGLTDTQYF. The DNA for the CDR3 is TGTGCCACCAAGCGGGAGGGCCTCACAGATACGCAGTATTTT.

The chain employs TRBV19 and TRBJ1-2; the match to TRBD1 covers 8 bases. CDR1 and CDR2 (germline): LNHDA, SQIVND (reference sequence). CDR3 length equals 16 residues. The trim removed 10 bases at V and 5 bases at J, leaving 18 bases unmatched. The CDR3: CATRTGNLVVGYGYTF. The CDR3 nucleotides read TGTGCCACTCGGACAGGGAATTTGGTGGTCGGTTATGGCTACACCTTC.

The chain has TRBV5-6 and TRBJ1-5; D is unclear. This CDR3 comprises 13 residues. V gave up 1 base and J gave up 7 bases, with 9 bases separating them. Germline CDR1 is SGHDT and CDR2 is YYEEEE. The CDR3 spells CASSLMSGQPQHF. The CDR3 DNA reads as TGTGCCAGCAGCTTGATGAGTGGCCAGCCCCAGCATTTT. The complete variable domain, with remaining parts taken from reference TRBV5-6 and TRBJ1-5, reads DAGVTQSPTHLIKTRGQQVTLRCSPKSGHDTVSWYQQALGQGPQFIFQYYEEEERQRGNFPDRFSGHQFPNYSSELNVNALLLGDSALYLCASSLMSGQPQHFGDGTRLSIL.

The count of this clone is one. The CDR3 DNA follows: TGCGCCAGCAGCCCGGACAGGGCCCATCGAAACACTGAAGCTTTCTTT. Translating gives CASSPDRAHRNTEAFF. The chain recombines TRBV5-1 with TRBJ1-1; 8 nucleotides line up with TRBD1. Unmatched junction bases numbered 10, after V lost 4 bases and J lost 2 bases. The CDR3 covers 16 residues. Germline V gene sequence: CDR1 SGHRS, CDR2 YFSETQ. Looking up the rest from reference TRBV5-1 and TRBJ1-1 gives the full variable domain: KAGVTQTPRYLIKTRGQQVTLSCSPISGHRSVSWYQQTPGQGLQFLFEYFSETQRNKGNFPGRFSGRQFSNSRSEMNVSTLELGDSALYLCASSPDRAHRNTEAFFGQGTRLTVV.

The chain is built from TRBV4-2 and TRBJ2-2; 10 positions match TRBD2. The germline V gene encodes CDR1 LGHNA and CDR2 YNFKEQ. V was pared by 0 bases and J by 6 bases, with 4 bases of the junction left unmatched. The CDR3 totals 16 residues. This chain's CDR3 is CASSQERLAGAGELFF. The DNA for the CDR3 is TGTGCCAGCAGCCAAGAAAGGCTAGCGGGGGCCGGGGAGCTGTTTTTT.

The chain is built from TRBV19 and TRBJ2-3, with 9 bases matching TRBD2. This CDR3 spans 12 amino acids. Per germline, CDR1 LNHDA and CDR2 SQIVND (reference sequence). Trimming took 6 bases from V and 9 from J; bases not matched to a gene: 4. CDR3: CASRLAGETQYF. As DNA, the CDR3 is TGTGCCAGTAGACTAGCGGGTGAAACGCAGTATTTT.

The V and J genes are TRBV6-1 and TRBJ2-5; D may be TRBD1 (6 bases). Per germline, CDR1 MNHNS and CDR2 SASEGT. Between the trimmed V and J ends, which lost 4 bases and 4 bases, there was a span of 10 bases. The CDR3 runs 13 residues. In DNA form, the CDR3 reads TGTGCCAGCAGTGCGGCAGGGGTAGAGACCCAGTACTTC. This gives the protein CASSAAGVETQYF.

The chain is built from TRBV7-9 and TRBJ2-7; D gene uncertain. V lost 0 bases and J 0 bases, leaving 9 bases between the germline ends. This CDR3 has 15 amino acids. Germline V gives CDR1 SEHNR, CDR2 FQNEAQ (reference sequence). CDR3 in amino acids: CASSLAVGDSYEQYF. The CDR3, as DNA: TGTGCCAGCAGCTTAGCGGTCGGAGACTCCTACGAGCAGTACTTC.

The chain couples TRBV6-1 to TRBJ2-7, with a possible D match to TRBD1 (5 bases). CDR3 length: 12 amino acids. V was trimmed by 5 bases and J by 3 bases, leaving 8 bases between them. CDR1 and CDR2 from the germline V gene are MNHNS and SASEGT. The CDR3 loop is CASSSQGYEQYF. CDR3 nucleotide sequence: TGTGCCAGCAGTTCTCAGGGCTACGAGCAGTACTTC.

The chain employs TRBV18 and TRBJ2-5; D is perhaps TRBD1 (6 bases). The V and J ends lost 3 bases and 2 bases respectively, with 13 bases between them. Germline CDR1 KGHSH, CDR2 LQKENI. This CDR3 contains 15 residues. CDR3 amino acids: CASSPQPQGQETQYF. Here the CDR3 DNA reads TGTGCCAGCTCACCGCAACCCCAGGGGCAAGAGACCCAGTACTTC.

In its sample, this clone was seen a few times. The chain carries TRBV4-1 and TRBJ1-1; no firm D call. Trimming pared 1 base from V and 0 bases from J, leaving 18 bases between. The CDR3 has 18 residues. In germline, CDR1 is MGHRA, CDR2 YSYEKL. The CDR3: CASSQGVMGRKMNTEAFF. CDR3 DNA: TGCGCCAGCAGCCAAGGGGTGATGGGCAGAAAGATGAACACTGAAGCTTTCTTT.

This clone showed up just once. The rearrangement joins TRBV29-1 to TRBJ1-5; 12 positions match TRBD1. The CDR3 is 17 amino acids. J gave up 2 bases and V 6 bases, and 11 bases lay outside the gene matches. Germline V lookup: CDR1 SQVTM, CDR2 ANQGSEA. CDR3: CSVSGTGGAWRNQPQHF. DNA for the CDR3: TGCAGCGTATCCGGGACAGGGGGCGCTTGGCGCAATCAGCCCCAGCATTTT. The whole variable domain, remainder taken from reference TRBV29-1 and TRBJ1-5, is SAVISQKPSRDICQRGTSLTIQCQVDSQVTMMFWYRQQPGQSLTLIATANQGSEATYESGFVIDKFPISRPNLTFSTLTVSNMSPEDSSIYLCSVSGTGGAWRNQPQHFGDGTRLSIL.

V and J are TRBV29-1 and TRBJ2-7; 8 nucleotides align to TRBD1. Trimming at V came to 4 bases and at J to 3 bases, leaving 5 bases not matched to a gene. Germline V lookup: CDR1 SQVTM, CDR2 ANQGSEA. The CDR3 extends over 13 amino acids. The CDR3 loop is CSVGPTGVYEQYF. The CDR3 coding sequence is TGCAGCGTTGGCCCGACAGGGGTCTACGAGCAGTACTTC.

The chain is built from TRBV5-6 and TRBJ2-3, with a tentative D call TRBD2 (6 bases). Germline CDR1 and CDR2: SGHDT and YYEEEE. Between the trimmed V and J ends, which lost 7 bases and 4 bases, there was a span of 19 bases. There are 15 residues in the CDR3. In nucleotides, the CDR3 is TGTGCCAGCTACACCTTGGGGGGAGTGGCAGATACGCAGTATTTT. This gives the protein CASYTLGGVADTQYF.

This sequence joins TRBV5-5 and TRBJ2-7, with D maybe TRBD2 (5 bases). This CDR3 has 14 residues. Looked up from germline, CDR1 is SGHKS and CDR2 is YYEKEE (reference sequence). V was trimmed by 4 bases and J by 2 bases, leaving 13 bases between them. The CDR3 sequence is CASSPGVAAYEQYF. CDR3 nucleotides: TGTGCCAGCAGCCCCGGGGTGGCAGCCTACGAGCAGTACTTC.

The chain is built from TRBV6-1 and TRBJ2-5; D not resolved. CDR1 MNHNS and CDR2 SASEGT come from the germline V gene. The germline V and J ends were trimmed by 2 bases and 3 bases, with 13 bases remaining between them. This CDR3 has 15 residues. This CDR3 is CASSERAVGEETQYF. Here the CDR3 DNA reads TGTGCCAGCAGTGAAAGGGCAGTTGGGGAAGAGACCCAGTACTTC.

The rearrangement joins TRBV5-1 to TRBJ2-3; D possibly corresponds to TRBD2 (6 bases). The V end was cut by 0 bases, the J end by 3 bases, with 14 bases between. The CDR3 loop spans 16 amino acids. The germline gives CDR1 SGHRS, CDR2 YFSETQ. The CDR3 loop reads CASSLASSVGTDTQYF. The CDR3 DNA sequence: TGCGCCAGCAGCTTGGCCTCTAGCGTAGGGACAGATACGCAGTATTTT.

This clone was detected only a few times. This chain joins TRBV5-4 and TRBJ1-2, with a tentative D call TRBD1 (5 bases). Deletions cut 3 bases from V and 4 bases from J, with 13 bases between. Germline-derived CDR1 and CDR2 are SGHNT and YYREEE (reference sequence). The CDR3 is 14 residues long. For the CDR3, the DNA is TGTGCCAGCAGCTCAACAGGCGCACCCTATGGCTACACCTTC. It is translated as CASSSTGAPYGYTF.

The J gene is TRBJ1-2, the V gene TRBV4-3; TRBD1 matches 11 bases. Germline trimming cut 0 bases from V and 4 bases from J; bases unmatched to any gene: 4. This CDR3 has 16 amino acids. The germline V gene has CDR1 LGHNA and CDR2 YSLEER. The CDR3 protein is CASSQDLGTGGYGYTF. CDR3 nucleotides: TGCGCCAGCAGCCAAGATCTGGGGACAGGGGGCTATGGCTACACCTTC.

This clone was recorded only once. V is TRBV19 and J is TRBJ2-1; the D call may be TRBD1 or TRBD2 (6 bases each). Germline loops: CDR1 LNHDA, CDR2 SQIVND (reference sequence). This CDR3 comprises 15 residues. V lost 9 bases to trimming and J lost 4 bases, with 19 bases between them. The CDR3 DNA reads TGTGCCAGCGGGGGTACAGGGTGGAGGTACAATGAGCAGTTCTTC. As protein: CASGGTGWRYNEQFF. The full variable domain, with the rest looked up from reference TRBV19 and TRBJ2-1, is DGGITQSPKYLFRKEGQNVTLSCEQNLNHDAMYWYRQDPGQGLRLIYYSQIVNDFQKGDIAEGYSVSREKKESFPLTVTSAQKNPTAFYLCASGGTGWRYNEQFFGPGTRLTVL.